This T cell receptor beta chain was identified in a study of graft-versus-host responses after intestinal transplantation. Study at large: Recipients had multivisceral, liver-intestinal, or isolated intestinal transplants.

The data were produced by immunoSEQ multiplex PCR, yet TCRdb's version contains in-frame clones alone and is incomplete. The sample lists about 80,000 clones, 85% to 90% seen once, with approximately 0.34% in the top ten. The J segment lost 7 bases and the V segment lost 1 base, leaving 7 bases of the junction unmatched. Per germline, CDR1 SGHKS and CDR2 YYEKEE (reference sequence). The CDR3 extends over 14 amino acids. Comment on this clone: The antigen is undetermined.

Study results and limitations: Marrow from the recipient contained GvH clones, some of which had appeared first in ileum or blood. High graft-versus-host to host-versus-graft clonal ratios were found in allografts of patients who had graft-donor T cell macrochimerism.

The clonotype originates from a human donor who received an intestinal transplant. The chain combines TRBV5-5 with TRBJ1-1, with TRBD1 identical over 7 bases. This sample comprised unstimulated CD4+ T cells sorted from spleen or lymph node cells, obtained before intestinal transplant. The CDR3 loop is CASSLYGTDLEAFF. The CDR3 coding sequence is TGTGCCAGCAGCTTGTACGGGACAGACCTTGAAGCTTTCTTT.